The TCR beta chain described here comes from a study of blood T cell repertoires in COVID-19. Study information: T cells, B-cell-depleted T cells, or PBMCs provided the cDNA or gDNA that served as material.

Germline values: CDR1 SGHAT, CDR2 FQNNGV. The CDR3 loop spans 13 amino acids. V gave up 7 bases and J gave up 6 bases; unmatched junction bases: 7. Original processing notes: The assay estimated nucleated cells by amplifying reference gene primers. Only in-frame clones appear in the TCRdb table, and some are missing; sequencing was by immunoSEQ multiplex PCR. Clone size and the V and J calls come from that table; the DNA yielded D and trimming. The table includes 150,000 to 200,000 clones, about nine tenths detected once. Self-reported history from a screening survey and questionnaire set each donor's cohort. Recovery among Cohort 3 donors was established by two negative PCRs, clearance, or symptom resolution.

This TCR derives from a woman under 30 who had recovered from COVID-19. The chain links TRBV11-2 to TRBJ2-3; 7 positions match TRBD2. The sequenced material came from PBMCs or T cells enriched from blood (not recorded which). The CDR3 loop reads CASKAAGADTQYF. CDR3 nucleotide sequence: TGTGCCAGCAAGGCGGCGGGAGCGGATACGCAGTATTTT.